A selection of T cell receptor beta chains follows, all from one sample in a study of T cell repertoires in cytomegalovirus infection. A single record per CDR3 protein comes from TCRdb applying MiXCR to the reads. The table has approximately 200,000 distinct CDR3 sequences, 22% seen once. Sequenced material: CD8+ T cells from PBMCs. The source of these receptors is a human donor in good health (CMV status not recorded). Some clones in this sample may be carry-over from other donors' samples. Each CDR3 is given without its conserved first and last residue. D genes are given only for firm matches. Some rows have no size entry. The others give once, few or many, or a class for an expanded clone.

clone_size j_call d_call v_call cdr3_aa
few TRBJ1-2 . TRBV28 ASSREPDYGYT
. TRBJ2-1 TRBD1 TRBV10-3 AISESRGQVISNEQF
. TRBJ2-1 . TRBV9 ASSVDEDRRNSYNEQF
medium-sized TRBJ2-1 TRBD2 TRBV7-2 ASSAGSGGIRNEQF
. TRBJ2-7 . TRBV19 ASTHQGGDEQY
many TRBJ1-5 . TRBV6-5 ASRVALRSNQPQH
. TRBJ2-5 TRBD1 TRBV2 ASSSLTGEETQY
many TRBJ2-1 . TRBV7-9 ASSPRASAYNEQF
few TRBJ1-1 . TRBV19 ASSIGVPNTEAF
few TRBJ2-7 TRBD2 TRBV2 ASTGPAGDYEQY
many TRBJ1-1 TRBD1 TRBV12-3/TRBV12-4 ASRPLTGWNTEAF
few TRBJ1-2 . TRBV10-3 AISDDGHYGYT
few TRBJ2-5 TRBD2 TRBV6-1 ASSEAGPLSGGRGETQY
. TRBJ2-4 TRBD1 TRBV28 ASSFYPTLTGFRENIQY
. TRBJ1-1 . TRBV28 ASSKGTAGRAF
many TRBJ1-1 . TRBV7-6 ASSLRGDTEAF
. TRBJ2-7 . TRBV19 ASSLRASYEQY
. TRBJ1-3 TRBD1 TRBV2 ASIRSWTGVGNTIY
. TRBJ1-4 TRBD1 TRBV20-1 SARETGQPNEKLF
. TRBJ2-4 TRBD1 TRBV27 ASSYAGGNIQY
. TRBJ2-1 . TRBV6-2/TRBV6-3 ASSVVSNEQF
. TRBJ2-7 . TRBV10-3 AISEGRAVEQY